One sample yielded the 20 T cell receptor beta chains listed below, sequenced in a study of identical twins (dated by TCRdb to the mid-2010s). The library was built by means of 5' RACE. Sequencing took place on an Illumina HiSeq 2000. TCRdb reprocessed the public reads (quality trimming at Q25 with fastp, clone calling with MiXCR) and kept in-frame beta chains. All rows with the same CDR3 protein become a single entry with the most common DNA and genes. The table for this sample lists some 1,700,000 distinct CDR3 sequences; about 32% of them were counted only once. The ten largest account for around 0.3% of the sample. The sample taken for sequencing was cord blood. The receptor source for this set is a newborn girl in good health.

This clonotype turned up a few times. The chain carries TRBV6-5 and TRBJ2-5; tentatively, D is TRBD2 (5 bases). The germline V and J ends were trimmed by 3 bases and 5 bases, with 13 bases remaining between them. This CDR3 is 14 amino acids long. Looked up from germline, CDR1 is MNHEY and CDR2 is SVGAGI. The CDR3 DNA follows: TGTGCCAGCAGTTATCGAGGGATAGGGGAGACCCAGTACTTC. Residues: CASSYRGIGETQYF.

The V and J genes are TRBV25-1 and TRBJ2-7, with 10 bases that match TRBD2. The CDR3 has 15 amino acids. Germline CDR1 reads MGHDK; CDR2 reads SYGVNS. Trimming cost V 8 bases and J 1 base; bases outside gene matches: 8. This CDR3 reads CASFRAGGVSYEQYF. CDR3 DNA sequence: TGTGCCAGCTTCCGAGCGGGAGGGGTGTCCTACGAGCAGTACTTC.

This clonotype was detected once. The junction shows a germline mismatch at one end, possibly a read error. V and J are TRBV6-1 and TRBJ2-7; 7 bases map to TRBD1. The J call is uncertain, as TRBJ2-5 better fits the DNA end. The CDR3 sequence is 15 residues long. Germline CDR1 reads MNHNS; CDR2 reads SASEGT. Here the CDR3 reads CANSKRGPGVETQYF. CDR3 coding DNA: TGTGCCAACAGTAAAAGGGGGCCTGGGGTAGAGACCCAGTACTTC.

The V gene is TRBV12-3 or TRBV12-4, the J gene TRBJ2-2; 7 bases map to TRBD1. CDR3 length equals 14 residues. V dropped 5 bases and J dropped 4; count of bases not matched to a gene: 4. The CDR3 coding sequence is TGTGCCAGCAGTGGACAGGCGCGCACCGGGGAGCTGTTTTTT. This encodes CASSGQARTGELFF.

In the case of this clonotype: The junction does not match germline at one end; this may be a read error. This chain links TRBV3-1 with TRBJ1-1; unclear D gene. CDR1 is LGHDT and CDR2 is YNNKEL in the germline V gene (reference sequence). The length of the CDR3 is 15 residues. CDR3 in amino acids: CAGSQVPRSNTEAFF. The CDR3 nucleotides are TGTGCCGGCAGCCAAGTCCCGCGATCGAACACTGAAGCTTTCTTT.

This clonotype occurred once. J is TRBJ1-2 and V is TRBV29-1; D is uncertain. This CDR3 spans 9 amino acids. Germline CDR1 is SQVTM and CDR2 is ANQGSEA. V lost 0 bases and J lost 12, with 5 bases in between. CDR3 coding DNA: TGCAGCGTTGAAGAAGAAAACACCTTC. Residues: CSVEEENTF.

This clonotype was observed a few times. This chain connects TRBV29-1 to TRBJ1-1; weak D call: TRBD1 (6 bases). Germline V gives CDR1 SQVTM, CDR2 ANQGSEA. The CDR3 consists of 14 residues. Trimming stripped 3 bases from V and 0 bases from J, with 11 bases between. DNA for the CDR3: TGCAGCGTTGAGGGGGGACACTTGAACACTGAAGCTTTCTTT. Amino acid sequence: CSVEGGHLNTEAFF.

This chain joins TRBV5-1 and TRBJ2-6; D ambiguous. The germline V gene encodes CDR1 SGHRS and CDR2 YFSETQ. The CDR3 totals 14 residues. The ends were cut back, 4 bases at V and 4 bases at J, with 9 bases in the middle. The chain's CDR3 is CASSPDPGANVLTF. In DNA, the CDR3 is TGCGCCAGCAGCCCCGACCCGGGGGCCAACGTCCTGACTTTC.

The sample holds a few counts of this clonotype. CDR3 sequence: CASSSLGTRHSPLHF. As DNA, the CDR3 is TGTGCCAGCAGCTCATTGGGCACTAGACATTCACCCCTCCACTTT. The chain is built from TRBV7-9 and TRBJ1-6; the D is unclear. V was shortened by 4 bases and J by 8 bases, with 15 bases between the two germline ends. CDR1 is SEHNR and CDR2 is FQNEAQ in the germline V gene (reference sequence). The CDR3 loop spans 15 amino acids.

The chain recombines TRBV25-1 with TRBJ2-4; perhaps TRBD2 as D (5 bases). The J call may not be correct, given that the DNA end is closer to TRBJ2-7. CDR3 size: 12 residues. Per germline, CDR1 MGHDK and CDR2 SYGVNS. CDR3 region: CASSWGADEQYF. CDR3 DNA: TGTGCCAGCTCCTGGGGAGCGGACGAGCAGTACTTC.

The rearrangement joins TRBV7-9 to TRBJ2-1; 9 bases map to TRBD2. The CDR3 runs 17 residues. Trimming took 5 bases from V and 0 from J; bases not matched to a gene: 8. Germline CDR1 reads SEHNR; CDR2 reads FQNEAQ (reference sequence). This CDR3 is CASSPRTSVNSYNEQFF. The CDR3 DNA follows: TGTGCCAGCAGCCCGCGGACTAGCGTCAACTCCTACAATGAGCAGTTCTTC.

V gene TRBV5-1 combines with J gene TRBJ1-1; the match to TRBD1 covers 9 bases. This CDR3 region has 16 residues. The germline V gene encodes CDR1 SGHRS and CDR2 YFSETQ. V was pared by 2 bases and J by 7 bases, with 12 bases of the junction left unmatched. The CDR3 loop is CASSLGRWTGDFEAFF. CDR3 nucleotides: TGCGCCAGCAGCTTAGGTCGCTGGACAGGGGACTTTGAAGCTTTCTTT.

The V and J genes are TRBV29-1 and TRBJ1-5, with 7 bases fitting TRBD1. Per the germline V gene, CDR1 is SQVTM and CDR2 is ANQGSEA. The CDR3 is 15 amino acids. V was clipped by 6 bases and J by 0 bases; unmatched bases: 8. In DNA, the CDR3 is TGCAGCGTGAGCCTGGGACAGACTAGCAATCAGCCCCAGCATTTT. This sequence encodes CSVSLGQTSNQPQHF.

In nucleotides, the CDR3 is TGCAGCGTTGAATTACAAGCAACTAATGAAAAACTGTTTTTT. It encodes CSVELQATNEKLFF. The chain has TRBV29-1 and TRBJ1-4, with unresolved D. Germline values: CDR1 SQVTM, CDR2 ANQGSEA. V shed 2 bases and J shed 0 bases, with 7 bases lying between them. The CDR3 has 14 residues.

V and J are TRBV12-3 or TRBV12-4 and TRBJ2-1; D might be TRBD2 (5 bases). The CDR3 runs to 15 residues. V shed 7 bases and J shed 4 bases, with 17 bases lying between them. The CDR3 sequence: CASNTPGGEYNEQFF. CDR3 coding DNA: TGTGCCAGCAATACTCCCGGTGGGGAGTACAATGAGCAGTTCTTC.

The chain couples TRBV27 to TRBJ2-7; D is unresolved. V was pared by 6 bases and J by 3 bases, with 15 bases between. CDR1 and CDR2 from the germline V gene are MNHEY and SMNVEV (reference sequence). CDR3 length equals 14 residues. In DNA, the CDR3 is TGTGCCAGCAGCTCCTGGCACCCAGACTACGAGCAGTACTTC. Amino acids: CASSSWHPDYEQYF.

The chain couples TRBV5-5 to TRBJ1-2; 9 bases are shared with TRBD1. The CDR3 runs 15 residues. J gave up 4 bases and V 4 bases, and 8 bases lay outside the gene matches. Per germline, CDR1 SGHKS and CDR2 YYEKEE (reference sequence). Here the CDR3 reads CASSRQMTGGYGYTF. The CDR3 nucleotides are TGTGCCAGCAGCCGACAAATGACAGGGGGCTATGGCTACACCTTC.

The chain is built from TRBV4-2 and TRBJ2-7; a possible D gene is TRBD2 (5 bases). Between the trimmed V and J ends, which lost 1 base and 4 bases, there was a span of 8 bases. Germline V gene sequence: CDR1 LGHNA, CDR2 YNFKEQ. The CDR3 totals 13 residues. CDR3 nucleotide sequence: TGTGCCAGCAGCCAAGGGACTCAATACGAGCAGTACTTC. Protein product: CASSQGTQYEQYF.

Worth noting for this clonotype: A read error may account for a junction end that differs from germline. V gene TRBV14 combines with J gene TRBJ1-2, with D unclear. CDR1 and CDR2 from the germline V gene are SGHDN and FVKESK. The CDR3 runs to 15 residues. CDR3 bases: TGTGCCAGCAGCCAATTCATCGGCCCTAACTATGGCTACACATTC. Translated, it gives CASSQFIGPNYGYTF.

This clonotype was recorded at least ten times. The chain uses TRBV7-9 and TRBJ1-5, with a weak D call TRBD1 (5 bases). The V and J ends lost 1 base and 6 bases respectively, with 10 bases between them. CDR1 is SEHNR, CDR2 FQNEAQ, per germline (reference sequence). This CDR3 region has 14 residues. DNA for the CDR3: TGTGCCAGCAGCTTAGGGGGCGCAGGTCAGCCCCAGCATTTT. Translation gives CASSLGGAGQPQHF.